This TCR beta chain appears in the sequencing data of a study of technical replicates of blood from a few donors. Assay used: immunoSEQ multiplex PCR; TCRdb lists only in-frame clones, some missing. In the table there are just over 55,000 clones, 80% to 95% of which are singletons. The receptor comes from a human donor in good health. Some clones in this sample may be carry-over from other donors' samples. Sequenced sample: PBMCs.

The CDR3 sequence is CASSPGQEDWTRAKNIQYF. The CDR3 DNA reads as TGTGCCAGCAGCCCGGGACAGGAAGATTGGACCCGCGCCAAAAACATTCAGTACTTC. This chain uses TRBV7-2 with TRBJ2-4; TRBD1 matches 8 bases. In germline, CDR1 is SGHTA, CDR2 FQGNSA. This CDR3 has 19 amino acids. V shed 5 bases, J shed 1 base, and the junction held 16 bases outside the gene matches.